This T cell receptor (beta chain) stems from a study of molecular identifiers for immune sequencing clone quantification. As for the study in general: Across replicate runs, RNA obtained from about 20,000 or 100,000 naive CD8 cells was divided into five, with four undergoing sequencing.

Germline CDR1 and CDR2: MNHEY and SVGEGT. After removal of 5 bases from V and 11 bases from J, the junction contained 7 bases not matched to a gene. The CDR3 has 12 amino acids. Libraries of bulk TCR were made by previously described methods (with listed TCR primers). MiXCR, run by TCRdb on the PCR reads, gives a single entry per CDR3 protein. The sample holds roughly 300,000 distinct CDR3 sequences, over 20% seen once. With regard to this clonotype: Its antigen is not known.

Using a CD8+CD4-CCR7+CD45RA+ phenotype, naive CD8 T cells were sorted. Study-wide findings and caveats: Same-barcode identical TCR molecules could make highly expanded clones look smaller than they are.

The V and J genes are TRBV6-2 or TRBV6-3 and TRBJ1-1; 8 positions match TRBD1. Source material: naive CD8+ T cells from blood, with Jurkat cell RNA spiked in. Subset given: FACS-sorted CD8+CD4-CCR7+CD45RA+ naive T cells. The TCR comes from a human donor in good health. Some libraries in this study had Jurkat cell RNA spiked in. CDR3 protein: CASSPRTGLAFF. CDR3 DNA: TGTGCCAGCAGTCCAAGGACAGGGTTGGCTTTCTTT.